Detailed here is one T cell receptor beta chain. In germline, CDR1 is SGDLS, CDR2 YYNGEE. CDR3 length: 16 residues. V was pared by 0 bases and J by 3 bases, with 12 bases between. The data derive from a study of control samples from healthy donors and cancer patients. Clones were sequenced by immunoSEQ multiplex PCR, and TCRdb holds only the in-frame ones, with some missing. The sample consists of under 85,000 clones, 89% of them appearing once. Sequenced input: PBMCs. The receptor was derived from a man aged 55 to 70 with colorectal cancer. The V call is TRBV9, the J call TRBJ2-2, with D unresolved. DNA of the CDR3: TGTGCCAGCAGCGTAGCCCCTAGTCGGGACACCGGGGAGCTGTTTTTT. Translation gives CASSVAPSRDTGELFF.